This is a list of T cell receptor beta chains from one sample in a study of blood T cells in healthy people across ages. Each CDR3 protein gets one entry after TCRdb re-called the 5' RACE reads with MiXCR. The data show 1.6 million or so distinct CDR3 sequences, with about 35% seen just once and approximately 10% held by the top ten. Sequenced material: blood. The origin of the receptors is a woman younger than 45 in good health. Both conserved end residues are part of each CDR3. D genes are given only for firm matches. Expanded clones get a size class; other rows say once, few or many, or leave the size out.

abundance	v_gene	d_gene	j_gene	CDR3aa	CDR3nt
-	TRBV6-1	TRBD1	TRBJ1-4	CASSEVRGRSTNEKLFF	TGTGCCAGCAGTGAAGTGAGGGGGCGATCCACTAATGAAAAACTGTTTTTT
-	TRBV3-1	-	TRBJ2-7	CASRQQGEQYF	TGTGCCAGCAGACAACAGGGCGAGCAGTACTTC
-	TRBV27	-	TRBJ1-5	CASRIDGTFNQPQHF	TGTGCCAGCAGAATTGACGGGACCTTCAATCAGCCCCAGCATTTT
-	TRBV4-1	-	TRBJ2-1	CASSQLRNGQFF	TGCGCCAGCAGTCAACTCAGAAATGGGCAGTTCTTC
few	TRBV28	-	TRBJ1-2	CASSSHGYTF	TGTGCCAGCAGTTCCCACGGCTACACCTTC
few	TRBV24-1	TRBD1	TRBJ2-1	CATRGKDRGPHNEQFF	TGTGCCACCAGGGGGAAGGACAGGGGTCCTCACAATGAGCAGTTCTTC
-	TRBV28	-	TRBJ2-3	CASNSGTAGTDTQYF	TGTGCCAGCAATTCCGGGACGGCTGGCACAGATACGCAGTATTTT
-	TRBV20-1	-	TRBJ1-2	CSARDSGLGYTF	TGCAGTGCTAGAGATTCGGGGCTCGGCTACACCTTC
-	TRBV6-1	-	TRBJ1-1	CASSEPIKASGNTEAFF	TGTGCCAGCAGTGAACCGATTAAGGCCTCTGGGAACACTGAAGCTTTCTTT
-	TRBV20-1	-	TRBJ2-7	CSARDTDSFSYEQYF	TGCAGTGCTAGGGACACGGACAGCTTCTCCTACGAGCAGTACTTC
-	TRBV20-1	-	TRBJ1-2	CSARVIPADGYTF	TGCAGTGCTAGAGTAATTCCGGCGGATGGCTACACCTTC
few	TRBV7-3	-	TRBJ2-5	CASSLNSGAQETQYF	TGTGCCAGCAGCTTAAATTCGGGAGCCCAAGAGACCCAGTACTTC
few	TRBV28	-	TRBJ2-7	CASSPHGPYEQYF	TGCGCCAGCAGCCCCCACGGACCCTACGAGCAGTACTTC
-	TRBV29-1	TRBD1	TRBJ2-1	CSVEGPPGQADNEQFF	TGCAGCGTTGAAGGACCTCCGGGACAGGCTGACAATGAGCAGTTCTTC
few	TRBV9	TRBD2	TRBJ2-1	CASSVGGGAREQFF	TGTGCCAGCAGCGTAGGCGGGGGGGCGCGTGAGCAGTTCTTC
few	TRBV6-5	-	TRBJ1-4	CASSYRGGGEKLFF	TGTGCCAGCAGTTACAGGGGTGGAGGTGAAAAACTGTTTTTT
few	TRBV5-1	-	TRBJ1-5	CASSPLGGDNQPQHF	TGCGCCAGCAGCCCCCTAGGAGGGGACAATCAGCCCCAGCATTTT
-	TRBV6-5	-	TRBJ2-7	CASSYSIGQRLYEQYF	TGTGCCAGCAGTTACTCTATCGGACAGCGACTCTACGAGCAGTACTTC
-	TRBV9	-	TRBJ2-3	CASSRTSVVDTQYF	TGTGCCAGCAGCCGAACCTCCGTGGTAGATACGCAGTATTTT
once	TRBV7-8	TRBD1	TRBJ2-1	CASSSWTGAGSNEQFF	TGTGCCAGCAGCTCTTGGACAGGTGCGGGTTCTAATGAGCAGTTCTTC
many	TRBV27	-	TRBJ2-7	CASNLVEGHSSHEQYF	TGTGCCAGCAACCTGGTCGAGGGGCACTCTAGTCACGAGCAGTACTTC
-	TRBV10-2	-	TRBJ2-7	CASRMTGTSYEQYF	TGCGCCAGCAGGATGACAGGAACCTCCTACGAGCAGTACTTC
few	TRBV4-1	-	TRBJ2-1	CASSQYTGTQETQFF	TGCGCCAGCAGCCAATACACAGGGACCCAAGAGACCCAGTTCTTC
few	TRBV4-1	TRBD1	TRBJ2-1	CASTKTGDYNEQFF	TGCGCCAGCACCAAAACAGGGGACTACAATGAGCAGTTCTTC
-	TRBV10-3	-	TRBJ2-3	CAIRERTNTDTQYF	TGTGCCATCAGGGAGCGGACAAACACAGATACGCAGTATTTT
-	TRBV6-5	TRBD2	TRBJ2-3	CASSYSNPTSGRRTDTQYF	TGTGCCAGCAGTTACTCTAATCCCACTAGCGGGAGGCGCACAGATACGCAGTATTTT
few	TRBV28	-	TRBJ1-4	CASSPQGEGANEKLFF	TGTGCCAGCAGTCCTCAGGGTGAGGGAGCTAATGAAAAACTGTTTTTT
-	TRBV5-1	-	TRBJ1-2	CASSLWGPGAIYGYTF	TGCGCCAGCAGCTTGTGGGGCCCGGGGGCGATCTATGGCTACACCTTC
many	TRBV24-1	TRBD1	TRBJ2-1	CATRQGASYNEQFF	TGTGCCACCAGACAGGGGGCTTCTTACAATGAGCAGTTCTTC
-	TRBV20-1	-	TRBJ1-6	CSAKRDYSSLHF	TGCAGTGCCAAGAGGGACTATTCATCCCTCCACTTT
many	TRBV4-1	-	TRBJ2-5	CASSQDGAGQETQYF	TGCGCCAGCAGCCAAGATGGAGCAGGCCAAGAGACCCAGTACTTC
-	TRBV7-2	-	TRBJ1-4	CASSPVGVSVTTNEKLFF	TGTGCCAGCAGCCCAGTGGGGGTTTCAGTCACAACTAATGAAAAACTGTTTTTT
many	TRBV4-1	TRBD1	TRBJ2-5	CASSQPGQRQETQYF	TGCGCCAGCAGCCAACCGGGACAGAGACAAGAGACCCAGTACTTC
-	TRBV28	TRBD2	TRBJ2-3	CASSTIAGGRTDTRYF	TGTGCCAGCAGCACCATAGCGGGAGGCCGCACAGATACGCGGTATTTT
-	TRBV20-1	-	TRBJ2-6	CSARGIGSSSSGANVLTF	TGCAGTGCTAGAGGGATCGGGTCCTCTTCCTCTGGGGCCAACGTCCTGACTTTC
few	TRBV4-2	TRBD1	TRBJ2-3	CASSQQDDRGRTDTQYF	TGTGCCAGCAGCCAACAAGACGACAGGGGAAGGACAGATACGCAGTATTTT
-	TRBV20-1	TRBD1	TRBJ1-2	CSASPTGGRYGYTF	TGCAGTGCTAGTCCGACAGGGGGCCGGTATGGCTACACCTTC
-	TRBV4-2	-	TRBJ1-1	CASSQEPGMNTEAFF	TGTGCCAGCAGCCAAGAACCAGGGATGAACACTGAAGCTTTCTTT
few	TRBV7-2	-	TRBJ2-3	CASSFKLGGADTQYF	TGTGCCAGCAGCTTCAAACTAGGGGGGGCAGATACGCAGTATTTT
few	TRBV6-1	-	TRBJ2-3	CASSAQGMADTQYF	TGTGCCAGCAGTGCCCAGGGCATGGCAGATACGCAGTATTTT
many	TRBV4-2	-	TRBJ2-7	CASSQEAMAPSYEQYF	TGTGCCAGCAGCCAAGAAGCCATGGCGCCCTCCTACGAGCAGTACTTC
-	TRBV5-6	-	TRBJ2-5	CASSFSVAMQETQYF	TGTGCCAGCAGCTTTAGTGTTGCCATGCAAGAGACCCAGTACTTC
-	TRBV2	-	TRBJ2-4	CASTLLAKNIQYF	TGTGCCAGCACTCTACTAGCCAAAAACATTCAGTACTTC
many	TRBV28	TRBD1	TRBJ2-3	CASSSPGQGSTDTQYF	TGTGCCAGCAGTTCCCCTGGACAGGGGAGCACAGATACGCAGTATTTT
-	TRBV5-1	TRBD2	TRBJ2-5	CASSSAGGLGGETQYF	TGCGCCAGCAGCTCAGCGGGAGGATTAGGTGGAGAGACCCAGTACTTC
few	TRBV4-1	-	TRBJ1-1	CASSPGLLGTEAFF	TGCGCCAGCAGCCCGGGGTTACTGGGCACTGAAGCTTTCTTT
-	TRBV29-1	-	TRBJ2-7	CSVRQAGNEQYF	TGCAGCGTTCGTCAGGCGGGCAATGAGCAGTACTTC
once	TRBV2	-	TRBJ2-7	CASSKGLPSYEQYF	TGTGCCAGCTCCAAAGGACTCCCGTCCTACGAGCAGTACTTC
-	TRBV20-1	-	TRBJ2-1	CSARDRKGSSYNEQFF	TGCAGTGCTAGAGATCGTAAGGGGAGCTCCTACAATGAGCAGTTCTTC
-	TRBV27	-	TRBJ2-7	CASSASIRPSNEQYF	TGTGCCAGCAGTGCTAGCATTCGACCCTCCAACGAGCAGTACTTC
-	TRBV6-1	-	TRBJ2-2	CASNSGGANTGELFF	TGTGCCAGCAATTCAGGGGGGGCGAACACCGGGGAGCTGTTTTTT
-	TRBV5-1	-	TRBJ1-6	CASSLATGSNSPLHF	TGCGCCAGCAGCTTGGCCACGGGGTCCAATTCACCCCTCCACTTT
few	TRBV7-9	TRBD1	TRBJ2-1	CASSLTTGANEQFF	TGTGCCAGCAGCTTAACAACAGGGGCTAACGAGCAGTTCTTC
few	TRBV7-2	-	TRBJ2-3	CASRPGAIRTDTQYF	TGTGCCAGCCGGCCCGGGGCGATTCGCACAGATACGCAGTATTTT
-	TRBV7-9	TRBD1	TRBJ2-4	CASSSQAGTGNEYIQYF	TGTGCCAGCAGCTCTCAGGCCGGGACAGGGAATGAGTACATTCAGTACTTC
-	TRBV6-1	-	TRBJ1-5	CASSERFQPQHF	TGTGCCAGCAGTGAAAGGTTCCAGCCCCAGCATTTT
-	TRBV6-6	-	TRBJ2-3	CASSYSNLGTDTQYF	TGTGCCAGCAGTTACTCGAATCTAGGAACAGATACGCAGTATTTT
-	TRBV7-7	-	TRBJ1-3	CASSGDIGNTIYF	TGTGCCAGCAGCGGGGACATCGGAAACACCATATATTTT